Below are 7 T cell receptor beta chains sequenced from a single sample in a study of T cell responses to AZD1222 COVID-19 vaccine. Here immunoSEQ multiplex PCR was the method, and the copy in TCRdb shows in-frame clones only, minus some. The sample lists about 140,000 clones, more than 90% occurring once. Sequences were derived from peripheral blood, sampled on day 0 of AZD1222 vaccination. All receptors come from an adult in good health.

The chain has TRBV7-9 and TRBJ2-5; 8 nucleotides align to TRBD2. Germline CDR1 reads SEHNR; CDR2 reads FQNEAQ (reference sequence). J was trimmed by 5 bases and V by 5 bases; bases with no gene match: 7. The CDR3 totals 14 residues. The chain's CDR3 is CASSPTSGRETQYF. The CDR3 region has the DNA TGTGCCAGCAGCCCAACTAGCGGACGGGAGACCCAGTACTTC.

The chain couples TRBV19 to TRBJ1-3, with unresolved D. The V end lost 3 bases, the J end lost 7 bases, and 25 bases lay between the germline ends. Germline CDR1 is LNHDA and CDR2 is SQIVND (reference sequence). The CDR3 consists of 18 residues. CDR3 in amino acids: CASSMEYWNPAAGNTIYF. The CDR3 DNA sequence: TGTGCCAGTAGTATGGAGTACTGGAACCCAGCGGCCGGCAACACCATATATTTT.

This clone appeared a single time. The chain carries TRBV27 and TRBJ1-5, with 12 bases that match TRBD1. Unmatched junction bases numbered 6, after V lost 0 bases and J lost 3 bases. The CDR3 is 18 residues long. The germline V gene encodes CDR1 MNHEY and CDR2 SMNVEV (reference sequence). CDR3 in DNA: TGTGCCAGCAGTTTATCGGGGGGACAGGGGGCGACCAATCAGCCCCAGCATTTT. Residues: CASSLSGGQGATNQPQHF.

This chain links TRBV4-1 with TRBJ1-3; D gene unclear. There are 13 residues in the CDR3. V was clipped by 5 bases and J by 1 base, with 6 bases between them. The germline CDR1 and CDR2 sequences are MGHRA and YSYEKL. CDR3 in DNA: TGCGCCAGCAGCTCTACATCTGGAAACACCATATATTTT. Protein product: CASSSTSGNTIYF.

V gene TRBV30 combines with J gene TRBJ1-1; D may be TRBD1 (5 bases). This CDR3 has 16 amino acids. The germline gives CDR1 GTSNPN, CDR2 SVGIG (reference sequence). V lost 4 bases, J lost 0 bases, and 18 bases lay in between. The CDR3 spells CAWIVGMGRLNTEAFF. As DNA, the CDR3 is TGTGCCTGGATTGTAGGGATGGGACGTCTGAACACTGAAGCTTTCTTT.

The CDR3: CATSREDIFQNSNQPQHF. In nucleotides, the CDR3 is TGTGCCACCAGCAGAGAGGACATATTCCAGAATAGCAATCAGCCCCAGCATTTT. V is TRBV15 and J is TRBJ1-5; D is perhaps TRBD1 (5 bases). The V and J ends lost 0 bases and 0 bases respectively, with 15 bases between them. The CDR3 loop spans 18 amino acids. Germline V gene sequence: CDR1 LNHNV, CDR2 YYDKDF (reference sequence).

The chain has TRBV19 and TRBJ2-4, with TRBD2 as a possible D gene (5 bases). The V and J ends lost 1 base and 0 bases respectively, with 7 bases between them. In germline, CDR1 is LNHDA, CDR2 SQIVND (reference sequence). The CDR3 spans 15 residues. CDR3 protein: CASSIGRGAKNIQYF. DNA of the CDR3: TGTGCCAGTAGTATAGGTCGGGGAGCCAAAAACATTCAGTACTTC.